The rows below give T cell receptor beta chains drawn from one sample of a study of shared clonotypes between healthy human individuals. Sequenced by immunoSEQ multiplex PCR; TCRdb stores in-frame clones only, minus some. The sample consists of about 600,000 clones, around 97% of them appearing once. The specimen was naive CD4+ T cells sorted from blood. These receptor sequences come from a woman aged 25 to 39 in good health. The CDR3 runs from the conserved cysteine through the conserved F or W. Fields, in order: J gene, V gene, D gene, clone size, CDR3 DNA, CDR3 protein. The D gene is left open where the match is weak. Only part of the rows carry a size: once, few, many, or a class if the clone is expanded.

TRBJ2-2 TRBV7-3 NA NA TGTGCCAGCAGCTTACGCGTTAGCTGGGGCACCGGGGAGCTGTTTTTT CASSLRVSWGTGELFF
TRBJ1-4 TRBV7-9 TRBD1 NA TGTGCCAGCAGCTACTGGGACAGGGCCGAAGAGACCGAAAAACTGTTTTTT CASSYWDRAEETEKLFF
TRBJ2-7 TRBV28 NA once TGTGCCAGCAGTACGTATAGCTACGAGCAGTACTTC CASSTYSYEQYF
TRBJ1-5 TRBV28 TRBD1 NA TGTGCCAGCAGTTCCCCGGACAGGGGTTATCAGCCCCAGCATTTT CASSSPDRGYQPQHF
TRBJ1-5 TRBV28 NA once TGTGCCAGCAGTCCTGCAAATAGCAATCAGCCCCAGCATTTT CASSPANSNQPQHF
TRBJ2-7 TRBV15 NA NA TGTGCCACCAGCAGATCCGTGGACGGCCCCTACGAGCAGTACTTC CATSRSVDGPYEQYF
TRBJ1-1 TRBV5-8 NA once TGTGCCAGCACCTCGGCTGGGGTCAGCACTGAAGCTTTCTTT CASTSAGVSTEAFF
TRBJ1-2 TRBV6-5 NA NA TGTGCCAGCAGTTACTCGAGGGGGAATTGGGATGGCTACACCTTC CASSYSRGNWDGYTF
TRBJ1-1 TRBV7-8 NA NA TGTGCCAGCAGCTTACAAGGACTACTGAACACTGAAGCTTTCTTT CASSLQGLLNTEAFF
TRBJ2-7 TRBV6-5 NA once TGTGCCAGCAGTTTCAACGGGCCGGGGCGGACCTACGAGCAGTACTTC CASSFNGPGRTYEQYF
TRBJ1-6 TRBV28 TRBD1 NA TGTGCCAGCAGTTACCGGGACAGGTCAAATTCACCCCTCCACTTT CASSYRDRSNSPLHF
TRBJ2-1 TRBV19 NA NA TGTGCCAGTAGTATAGGGGGACGGACATTCTCCTACAATGAGCAGTTCTTC CASSIGGRTFSYNEQFF
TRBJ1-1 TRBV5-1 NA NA TGCGCCAGCAGCTTCTCAGAGAACACTGAAGCTTTCTTT CASSFSENTEAFF
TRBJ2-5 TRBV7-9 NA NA TGTGCCAGCAGCTTTGAAAGCCCGGGTCAGACCCAGTACTTC CASSFESPGQTQYF
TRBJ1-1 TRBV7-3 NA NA TGTGCCAGCAGCCCCTCAGAATACACTGAAGCTTTCTTT CASSPSEYTEAFF
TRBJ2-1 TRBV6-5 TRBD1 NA TGTGCCAGCATATCTCCGGGACAGGGGAACAATGAGCAGTTCTTC CASISPGQGNNEQFF
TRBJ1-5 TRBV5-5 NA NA TGTGCCAGCAGCTCTTACGGTTCGAATCAGCCCCAGCATTTT CASSSYGSNQPQHF
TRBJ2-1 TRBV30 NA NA TGTGCCTGGGCGGGCTCCTACAATGAGCAGTTCTTC CAWAGSYNEQFF
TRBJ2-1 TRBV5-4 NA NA TGTGCCAGCAGCTGGAGGACAGCCGTCTCCTACAATGAGCAGTTCTTC CASSWRTAVSYNEQFF
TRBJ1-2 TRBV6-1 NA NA TGTGCCAGCAGTGATAGCCAGTACTATGGCTACACCTTC CASSDSQYYGYTF